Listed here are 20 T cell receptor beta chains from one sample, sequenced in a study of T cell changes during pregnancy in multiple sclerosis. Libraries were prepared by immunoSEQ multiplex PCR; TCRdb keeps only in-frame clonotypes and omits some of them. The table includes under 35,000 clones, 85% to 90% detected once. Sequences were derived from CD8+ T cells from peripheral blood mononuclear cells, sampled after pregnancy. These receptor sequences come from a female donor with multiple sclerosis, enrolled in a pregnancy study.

The CDR3 DNA sequence: TGTGCCAGCAGTTTGCCCGCGGGGGGAGAGACCCAGTACTTC. Encoded protein: CASSLPAGGETQYF. The chain employs TRBV28 and TRBJ2-5; 8 bases fit TRBD2. Per the germline V gene, CDR1 is MDHEN and CDR2 is SYDVKM. Trimming cost V 3 bases and J 4 bases; bases outside gene matches: 4. This CDR3 is built from 14 residues.

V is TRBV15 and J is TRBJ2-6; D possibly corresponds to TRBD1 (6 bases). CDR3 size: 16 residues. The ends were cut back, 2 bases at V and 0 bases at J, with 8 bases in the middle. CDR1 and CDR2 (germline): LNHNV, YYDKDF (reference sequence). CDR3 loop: CATSRNRDSGANVLTF. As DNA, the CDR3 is TGTGCCACCAGCAGAAACAGGGACTCTGGGGCCAACGTCCTGACTTTC.

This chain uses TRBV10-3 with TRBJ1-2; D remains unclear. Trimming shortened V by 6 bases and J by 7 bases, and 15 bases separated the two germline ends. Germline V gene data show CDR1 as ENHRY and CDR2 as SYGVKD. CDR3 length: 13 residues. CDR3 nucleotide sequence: TGTGCCATCAGGCCCGGATCCCGGGGTGGCTACACCTTC. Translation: CAIRPGSRGGYTF.

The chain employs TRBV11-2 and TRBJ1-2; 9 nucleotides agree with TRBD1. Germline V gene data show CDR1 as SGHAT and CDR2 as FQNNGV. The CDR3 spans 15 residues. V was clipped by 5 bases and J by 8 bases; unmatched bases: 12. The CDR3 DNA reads TGTGCCAGCAGCCCACCGGGACAGGGTGTATGGGGCTACACCTTC. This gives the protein CASSPPGQGVWGYTF.

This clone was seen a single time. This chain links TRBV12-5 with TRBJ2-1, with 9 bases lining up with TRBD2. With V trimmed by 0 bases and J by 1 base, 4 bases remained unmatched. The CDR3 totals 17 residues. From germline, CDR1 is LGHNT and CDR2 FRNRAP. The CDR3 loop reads CASGLVPAGGSYNEQFF. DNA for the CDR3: TGTGCTAGTGGTTTGGTACCTGCGGGGGGGTCCTACAATGAGCAGTTCTTC.

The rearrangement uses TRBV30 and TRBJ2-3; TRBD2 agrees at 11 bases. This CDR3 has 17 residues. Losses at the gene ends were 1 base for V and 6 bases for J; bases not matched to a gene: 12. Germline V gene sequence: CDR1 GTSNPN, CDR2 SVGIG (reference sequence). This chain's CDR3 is CAWSGLAGGLGEDTQYF. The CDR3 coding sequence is TGTGCCTGGAGTGGGCTAGCGGGAGGCCTTGGGGAGGATACGCAGTATTTT.

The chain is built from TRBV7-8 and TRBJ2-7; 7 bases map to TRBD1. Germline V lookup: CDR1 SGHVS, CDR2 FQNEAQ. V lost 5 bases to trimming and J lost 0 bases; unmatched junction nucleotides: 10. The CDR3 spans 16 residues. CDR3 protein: CASSTYRGRFSYEQYF. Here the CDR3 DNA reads TGTGCCAGCAGCACCTACAGGGGCCGTTTCTCCTACGAGCAGTACTTC. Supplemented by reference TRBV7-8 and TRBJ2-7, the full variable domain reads GAGVSQSPRYKVAKRGQDVALRCDPISGHVSLFWYQQALGQGPEFLTYFQNEAQLDKSGLPSDRFFAERPEGSVSTLKIQRTQQEDSAVYLCASSTYRGRFSYEQYFGPGTRLTVT.

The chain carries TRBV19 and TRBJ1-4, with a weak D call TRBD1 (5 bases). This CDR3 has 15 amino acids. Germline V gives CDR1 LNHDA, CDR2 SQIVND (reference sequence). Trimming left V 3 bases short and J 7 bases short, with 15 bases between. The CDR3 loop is CASSIGAEGSEKLFF. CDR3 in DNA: TGTGCCAGTAGTATTGGGGCGGAGGGAAGTGAAAAACTGTTTTTT.

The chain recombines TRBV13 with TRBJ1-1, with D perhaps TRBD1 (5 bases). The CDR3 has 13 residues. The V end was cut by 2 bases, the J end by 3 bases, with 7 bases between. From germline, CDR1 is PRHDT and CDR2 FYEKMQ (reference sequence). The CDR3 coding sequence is TGTGCCAGCAGCTTACAGGGTCACACTGAAGCTTTCTTT. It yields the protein CASSLQGHTEAFF.

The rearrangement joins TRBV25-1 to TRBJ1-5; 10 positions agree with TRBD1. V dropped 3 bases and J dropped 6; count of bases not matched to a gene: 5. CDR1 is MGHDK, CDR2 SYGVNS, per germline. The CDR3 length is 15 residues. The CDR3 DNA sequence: TGTGCCAGCAGTGAGGGACAGGGGTACGGTCAGCCCCAGCATTTT. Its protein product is CASSEGQGYGQPQHF.

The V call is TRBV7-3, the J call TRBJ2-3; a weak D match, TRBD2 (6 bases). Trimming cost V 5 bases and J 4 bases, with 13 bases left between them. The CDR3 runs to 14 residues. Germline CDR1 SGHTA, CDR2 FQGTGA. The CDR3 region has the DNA TGTGCCAGCAGCCCAGGACTACACTCAGATACGCAGTATTTT. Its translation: CASSPGLHSDTQYF.

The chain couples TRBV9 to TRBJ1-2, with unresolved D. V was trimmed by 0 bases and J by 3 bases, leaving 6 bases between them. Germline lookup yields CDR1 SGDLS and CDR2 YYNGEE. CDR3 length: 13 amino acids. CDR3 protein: CASSVAVDYGYTF. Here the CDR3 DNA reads TGTGCCAGCAGCGTAGCCGTAGACTATGGCTACACCTTC. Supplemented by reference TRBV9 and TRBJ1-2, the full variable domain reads DSGVTQTPKHLITATGQRVTLRCSPRSGDLSVYWYQQSLDQGLQFLIQYYNGEERAKGNILERFSAQQFPDLHSELNLSSLELGDSALYFCASSVAVDYGYTFGSGTRLTVV.

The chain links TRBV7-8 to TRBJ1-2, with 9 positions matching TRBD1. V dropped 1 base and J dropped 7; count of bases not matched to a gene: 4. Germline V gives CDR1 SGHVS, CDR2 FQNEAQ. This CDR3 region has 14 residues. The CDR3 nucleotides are TGTGCCAGCAGCTTAGGGACAGGGGTTTTTGGCTACACCTTC. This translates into CASSLGTGVFGYTF.

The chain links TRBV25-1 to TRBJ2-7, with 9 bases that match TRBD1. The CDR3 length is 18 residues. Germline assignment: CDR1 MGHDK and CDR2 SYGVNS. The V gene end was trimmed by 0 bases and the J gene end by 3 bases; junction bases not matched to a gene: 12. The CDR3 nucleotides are TGTGCCAGCAGTGAATATGTCCCGGACGGGACAGGGCGCTACGAGCAGTACTTC. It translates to CASSEYVPDGTGRYEQYF.

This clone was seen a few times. CDR3 in amino acids: CASSRTGCTF. The CDR3 nucleotides read TGTGCCAGCAGTCGGACAGGGTGCACCTTC. The chain combines TRBV2 with TRBJ1-2; 8 bases agree with TRBD1. Per germline, CDR1 SNHLY and CDR2 FYNNEI. V shed 5 bases, J shed 13 bases, and the junction held 3 bases outside the gene matches. CDR3 length: 10 amino acids. The full variable domain, rest sourced from reference TRBV2 and TRBJ1-2, is EPEVTQTPSHQVTQMGQEVILRCVPISNHLYFYWYRQILGQKVEFLVSFYNNEISEKSEIFDDQFSVERPDGSNFTLKIRSTKLEDSAMYFCASSRTGCTFGSGTRLTVV.

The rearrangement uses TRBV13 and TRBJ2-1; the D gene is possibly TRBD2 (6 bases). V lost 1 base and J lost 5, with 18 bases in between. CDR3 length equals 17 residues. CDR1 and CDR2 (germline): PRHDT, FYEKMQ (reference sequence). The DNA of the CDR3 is TGTGCCAGCAGCTTAGTCCCCGGTGGTAGCGGACACAATGAGCAGTTCTTC. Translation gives CASSLVPGGSGHNEQFF.

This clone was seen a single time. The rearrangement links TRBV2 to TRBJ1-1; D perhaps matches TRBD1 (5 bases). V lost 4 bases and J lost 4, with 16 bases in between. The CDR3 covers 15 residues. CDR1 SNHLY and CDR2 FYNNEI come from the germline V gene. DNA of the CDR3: TGTGCCAGCAGTGCAGGGCCCACCTGGCCCACTGAAGCTTTCTTT. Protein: CASSAGPTWPTEAFF.

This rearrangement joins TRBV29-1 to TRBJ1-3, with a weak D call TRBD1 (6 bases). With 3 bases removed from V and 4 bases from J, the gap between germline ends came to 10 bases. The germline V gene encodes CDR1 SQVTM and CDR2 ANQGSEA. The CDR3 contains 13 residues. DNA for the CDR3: TGCAGCGTTGAGCAGGGGTCGGGAAACACCATATATTTT. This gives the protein CSVEQGSGNTIYF.

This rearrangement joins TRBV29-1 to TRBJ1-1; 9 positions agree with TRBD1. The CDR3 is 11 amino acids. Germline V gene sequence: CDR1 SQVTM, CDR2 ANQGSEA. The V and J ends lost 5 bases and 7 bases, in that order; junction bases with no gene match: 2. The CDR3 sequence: CSVRQGGEAFF. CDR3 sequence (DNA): TGCAGCGTTAGACAGGGGGGTGAAGCTTTCTTT.

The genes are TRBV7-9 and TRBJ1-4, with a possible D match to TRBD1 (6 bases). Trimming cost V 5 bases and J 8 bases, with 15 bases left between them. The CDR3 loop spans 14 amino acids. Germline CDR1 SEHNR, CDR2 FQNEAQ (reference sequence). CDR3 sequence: CASSPDSPREKLFF. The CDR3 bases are TGTGCCAGCAGCCCGGACAGTCCTAGGGAAAAACTGTTTTTT.